Each of the 10 T cell receptor beta chains below was sequenced from the same sample in a study of STAT5B mutations in CD4+ large granular lymphocyte leukemia. The protocol was immunoSEQ multiplex PCR, while the TCRdb copy is restricted to in-frame clones and leaves out a portion. Of about 23,000 clones in the sample, 82% were seen once. The sequenced sample was CD4+ T cells from blood buffy coats. The origin of the receptors is a human donor in good health.

The rearrangement links TRBV19 to TRBJ1-1; TRBD1 might be the D (5 bases). V was clipped by 5 bases and J by 10 bases, with 23 bases between them. Germline V gene lookup returns CDR1 LNHDA and CDR2 SQIVND (reference sequence). This CDR3 region has 15 residues. Written as DNA, the CDR3 is TGTGCCAGTAGTGGAGGGACGGCTTCTTTTCTCGGAGCTTTCTTT. Amino acids: CASSGGTASFLGAFF.

This chain connects TRBV7-2 to TRBJ2-2, with 7 bases aligning to TRBD2. Germline V gene lookup returns CDR1 SGHTA and CDR2 FQGNSA. CDR3 size: 17 residues. Losses at the gene ends were 3 bases for V and 4 bases for J; bases not matched to a gene: 11. In nucleotides, the CDR3 is TGTGCCAGCAGCTTTAAGCGGGGCCTAAGGGGCACCGGGGAGCTGTTTTTT. Translation: CASSFKRGLRGTGELFF.

The chain couples TRBV13 to TRBJ2-5; D gene ambiguous. The CDR3 totals 13 residues. V lost 0 bases, J lost 4 bases, and 6 bases lay in between. Germline V gene data show CDR1 as PRHDT and CDR2 as FYEKMQ (reference sequence). CDR3 amino acids: CASSLGSRETQYF. CDR3 coding DNA: TGTGCCAGCAGCTTAGGCAGCCGAGAGACCCAGTACTTC.

This clone was recorded only once. J is TRBJ2-3 and V is TRBV7-6, with 8 bases matching TRBD2. The CDR3 runs 16 residues. Trimming removed 2 bases from V and 5 bases from J; junction bases left unmatched: 9. Germline CDR1 and CDR2: SGHVS and FNYEAQ. DNA of the CDR3: TGTGCCAGCAGCTTATTAACGGGGGGGGTGGAAGATACGCAGTATTTT. Encoded protein: CASSLLTGGVEDTQYF.

The chain links TRBV27 to TRBJ1-2, with a tentative D call TRBD1 (6 bases). The CDR3 length is 14 residues. Trimming took 4 bases from V and 3 from J, leaving 12 bases between them. Looked up from germline, CDR1 is MNHEY and CDR2 is SMNVEV (reference sequence). The CDR3 nucleotides read TGTGCCAGCAGTTCGGGGGGCGCGGACTATGGCTACACCTTC. The encoded protein is CASSSGGADYGYTF.

The chain couples TRBV5-4 to TRBJ2-3; no firm D call. Germline CDR1 is SGHNT and CDR2 is YYREEE (reference sequence). The CDR3 is made up of 15 amino acids. V dropped 2 bases and J dropped 2 bases, with 12 bases sitting between them. The CDR3 protein is CASSFPNPTTDTQYF. The CDR3 DNA follows: TGTGCCAGCAGCTTCCCGAACCCCACCACAGATACGCAGTATTTT.

The chain has TRBV2 and TRBJ2-5, with a possible D match to TRBD1 (5 bases). CDR1 is SNHLY and CDR2 is FYNNEI in the germline V gene. Trimming removed 6 bases at V and 4 bases at J, with 15 bases between. CDR3 length: 14 residues. CDR3 coding DNA: TGTGCCAGCAGACCCGACAGAGCAGGAGAGACCCAGTACTTC. It yields the protein CASRPDRAGETQYF.

This clone appeared once. The chain links TRBV10-3 to TRBJ1-1; maybe TRBD1 (5 bases). V was shortened by 0 bases and J by 6 bases, with 14 bases between the two germline ends. The germline CDR1 and CDR2 sequences are ENHRY and SYGVKD. The CDR3 has 15 residues. The CDR3 nucleotides read TGTGCCATCAGTGAGTCGGGGGGTAGGGGAGCTGAAGCTTTCTTT. Translation gives CAISESGGRGAEAFF.

J is TRBJ2-1 and V is TRBV29-1, with 8 nucleotides matching TRBD1. The germline CDR1 and CDR2 sequences are SQVTM and ANQGSEA. This CDR3 has 16 residues. The V segment lost 3 bases and the J segment 4 bases; nucleotides outside the gene matches: 11. This CDR3 is CSVEPLGRTGYNEQFF. The CDR3 bases are TGCAGCGTTGAGCCCCTCGGCCGGACAGGGTACAATGAGCAGTTCTTC.

The J gene is TRBJ1-1, the V gene TRBV28, with D uncertain. Germline V lookup: CDR1 MDHEN, CDR2 SYDVKM. The CDR3 is 11 amino acids. V lost 5 bases and J 7 bases, leaving 8 bases between the germline ends. DNA for the CDR3: TGTGCCAGCAGTGTCAGGCTTGAAGCTTTCTTT. This translates into CASSVRLEAFF. The full variable domain, rest sourced from reference TRBV28 and TRBJ1-1, is DVKVTQSSRYLVKRTGEKVFLECVQDMDHENMFWYRQDPGLGLRLIYFSYDVKMKEKGDIPEGYSVSREKKERFSLILESASTNQTSMYLCASSVRLEAFFGQGTRLTVV.